This record looks at one T cell receptor (beta chain) sequence and its context. Its cognate antigen has yet to be identified. No per-base quality is available; no much larger clone lies one base away. The data originate from a study of shared clonotypes between healthy human individuals (dated by TCRdb to about 2020). A note on the overall study: The cohort included three men and two women between 18 and 49 years of age. For each donor, three plates each were used for CD4 naive and CD4 memory, two plates were used for CD8 naive, and one plate was used for CD8 memory. To estimate repertoire size and how much clonotypes are shared between individuals, the study performed deep sequencing of blood TCR repertoires from a handful of healthy adults. To increase sequencing depth and limit assay-specific biases, different laboratories used diverse techniques to prepare libraries and sequence TCR repertoires. Per donor, leukapheresis produced somewhere between about 0.85 and 10 billion PBMCs.

Donors were healthy HIV-negative adults with no recently reported acute infections or vaccinations. All donors were Caucasian adults living in Nashville, Tennessee, USA. CD4+ T cells were enriched by magnetic negative selection, after which naive cells were positively selected on CD45RA and the negative fraction was taken as the memory subset. Blood was obtained by leukapheresis, after which PBMCs were separated by Ficoll-Histopaque density gradient centrifugation and cryopreserved in liquid nitrogen vapor phase. Analytical flow cytometry was used to check the purity and quantity of every magnetically sorted T cell population. From each sorted fraction, genomic DNA was isolated and quantified by UV absorbance on a Nanodrop 2000c. Overall study results and their limits: Sharing across a few donors was observed for about 5% of naive CD4, over 3% of naive CD8, 2% to 2.5% of memory CD4, and over 0.3% of memory CD8 clonotypes. Clonotypes shared by all four sorted-subset donors showed higher generation probabilities than non-shared clonotypes. Based on pairwise subsampling, the degree of clonotype sharing among donors was expected to be affected by sequencing depth. Incomplete sequencing was indicated by rarefaction of sorted-subset datasets, despite the large sequencing depth. Sampling was restricted to blood, and TCR repertoires in tissue are likely to differ from TCR repertoires in blood. Naive subsets generally had larger estimated clonotype richness than memory subsets. Because the study included only a small number of donors, the genetic and exposure-history diversity represented was limited.

Using the deep immunoSEQ assay, TCR CDR3 regions were amplified from genomic DNA by multiplex PCR. Extracted genomic DNA from each cell subset was distributed evenly across all wells of several immunoSEQ 96-well plates, and each plate was treated as a replicate. For sorted subsets, around 200 ng genomic DNA, equal to 25,000 to 35,000 T cell genomes, was loaded into each replicate PCR. Purified libraries were quantified with a Qubit 3.0 fluorometer, sized on a Bioanalyzer 2100, and re-quantified with the KAPA Library Quantification kit. Every immunoSEQ 96-well plate was sequenced on a separate single-read 150-cycle Illumina NextSeq 550 flow cell. Per the original workflow: Because the immunoSEQ output included only junctional sequences and no quality scores, the filtering could not be the same as the filtering used for full-length reads. Sequences were annotated with PyIR, a Python wrapper for IgBLAST v1.9, and V/J genes and CDR3 were assigned using IMGT germline references. Reads with weak V/J assignments (E-value above 1e-6), missing CDR3, stop codons, out-of-frame junctions, or ambiguous translated residues were removed. V3J clonotypes were defined as sequences sharing the same inferred V gene, J gene, and CDR3 amino acid sequence. Percentage overlap between repertoires was computed as shared unique clonotypes divided by the size of the smaller repertoire. RTK rarefaction, the Chao1 estimator, and Recon v2.1 estimates of unobserved clonotypes were used to assess repertoire richness. Generation probabilities were computed with OLGA for all TCRbeta clonotypes obtained by the gDNA method from a few donors. TCRdb's version of the immuneACCESS table is confined to in-frame rearrangements and falls short of the full clone set. An unresolved V gene accounts for under half of the shortfall where checked; the remainder is of unknown origin. For V, J and clone size, that table is used; D and trimming come from the DNA. The sample table records some 500,000 clones; roughly 95% of these occur just once. About 0.064% of the sample belongs to the ten largest clones.

This TCR came from a woman aged 25 to 39 in good health. The specimen was naive CD4+ T cells sorted from blood. According to the study, the label for this sample's cell subset or site signals: CD45RA+ positively selected.

CDR3 loop: CASSLAGATNRGNQPQHF. The DNA reads TGTGCCAGCAGTTTGGCAGGGGCTACAAATCGGGGCAATCAGCCCCAGCATTTT. The chain is encoded by TRBV28 joined to TRBJ1-5, with a weak D call of TRBD1 (6 bases match). The CDR3, from cysteine to phenylalanine, totals 18 residues. Solely the CDR3 DNA is kept, with 54 bases framed from the first base. In the germline V gene, CDR1 corresponds to MDHEN and CDR2 to SYDVKM. V sheds 3 bases and J sheds 2 bases, leaving 20 bases between their ends. Here the CDR3 is joined to the reference TRBV28 and TRBJ1-5 genes, and the full variable domain is: DVKVTQSSRYLVKRTGEKVFLECVQDMDHENMFWYRQDPGLGLRLIYFSYDVKMKEKGDIPEGYSVSREKKERFSLILESASTNQTSMYLCASSLAGATNRGNQPQHFGDGTRLSIL.